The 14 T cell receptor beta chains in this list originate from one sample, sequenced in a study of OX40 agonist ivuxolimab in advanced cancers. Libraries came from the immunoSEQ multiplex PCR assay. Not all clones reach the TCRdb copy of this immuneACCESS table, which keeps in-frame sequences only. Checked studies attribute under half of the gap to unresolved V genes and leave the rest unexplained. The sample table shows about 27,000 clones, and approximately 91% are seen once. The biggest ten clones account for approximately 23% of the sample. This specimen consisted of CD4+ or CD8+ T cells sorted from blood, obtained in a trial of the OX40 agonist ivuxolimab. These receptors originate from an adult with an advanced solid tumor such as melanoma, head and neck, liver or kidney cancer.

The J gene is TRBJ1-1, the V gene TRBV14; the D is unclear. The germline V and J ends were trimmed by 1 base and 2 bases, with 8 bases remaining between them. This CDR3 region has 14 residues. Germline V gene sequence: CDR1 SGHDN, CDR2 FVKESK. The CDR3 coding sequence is TGTGCCAGCAGCCAAGTACACCTAAACACTGAAGCTTTCTTT. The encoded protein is CASSQVHLNTEAFF. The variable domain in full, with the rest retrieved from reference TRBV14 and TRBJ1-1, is EAGVTQFPSHSVIEKGQTVTLRCDPISGHDNLYWYRRVMGKEIKFLLHFVKESKQDESGMPNNRFLAERTGGTYSTLKVQPAELEDSGVYFCASSQVHLNTEAFFGQGTRLTVV.

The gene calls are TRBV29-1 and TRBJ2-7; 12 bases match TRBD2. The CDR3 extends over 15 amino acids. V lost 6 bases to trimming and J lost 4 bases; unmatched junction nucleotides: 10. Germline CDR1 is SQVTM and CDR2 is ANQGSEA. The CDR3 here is CSVVTSGSPLYEQYF. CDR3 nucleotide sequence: TGCAGCGTGGTGACTAGCGGGAGCCCGTTGTACGAGCAGTACTTC.

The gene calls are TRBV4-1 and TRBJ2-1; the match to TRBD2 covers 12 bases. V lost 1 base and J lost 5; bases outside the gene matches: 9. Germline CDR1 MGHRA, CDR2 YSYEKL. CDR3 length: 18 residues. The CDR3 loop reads CASSQGTSGVSRNNEQFF. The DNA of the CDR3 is TGCGCCAGCAGCCAAGGGACTAGCGGGGTGTCGCGAAACAATGAGCAGTTCTTC.

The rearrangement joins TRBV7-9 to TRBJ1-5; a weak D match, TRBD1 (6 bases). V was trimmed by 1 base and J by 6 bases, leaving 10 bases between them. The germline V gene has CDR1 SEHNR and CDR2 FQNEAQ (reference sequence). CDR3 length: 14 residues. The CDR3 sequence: CASSLGGLGQPQHF. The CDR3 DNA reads TGTGCCAGCAGCTTAGGGGGGCTAGGTCAGCCCCAGCATTTT.

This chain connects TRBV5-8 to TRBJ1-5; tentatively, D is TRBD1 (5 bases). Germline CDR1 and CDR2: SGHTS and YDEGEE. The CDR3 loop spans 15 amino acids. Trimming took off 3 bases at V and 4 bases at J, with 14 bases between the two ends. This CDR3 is CASSWGLLNNQPQHF. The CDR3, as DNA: TGTGCCAGCAGCTGGGGCCTATTAAATAATCAGCCCCAGCATTTT.

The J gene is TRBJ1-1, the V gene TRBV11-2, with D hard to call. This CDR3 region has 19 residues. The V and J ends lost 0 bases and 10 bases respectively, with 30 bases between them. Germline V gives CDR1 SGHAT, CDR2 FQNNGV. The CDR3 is CASSLDLRFVPPGGYGAFF. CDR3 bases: TGTGCCAGCAGCTTAGATTTACGCTTCGTTCCCCCGGGAGGGTATGGAGCTTTCTTT.

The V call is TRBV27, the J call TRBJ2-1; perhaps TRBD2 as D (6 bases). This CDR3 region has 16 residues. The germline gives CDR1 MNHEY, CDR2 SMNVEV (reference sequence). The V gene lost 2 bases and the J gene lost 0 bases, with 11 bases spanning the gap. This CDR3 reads CASSLTSSRSYNEQFF. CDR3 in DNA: TGTGCCAGCAGTTTAACTAGCTCACGCTCCTACAATGAGCAGTTCTTC.

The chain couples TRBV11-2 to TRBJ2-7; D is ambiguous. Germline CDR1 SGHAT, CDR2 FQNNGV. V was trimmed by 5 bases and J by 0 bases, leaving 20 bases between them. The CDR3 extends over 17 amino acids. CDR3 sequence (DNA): TGTGCCAGCAGCCAAGAAGGCCCTTCCGAAAGCTCCTACGAGCAGTACTTC. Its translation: CASSQEGPSESSYEQYF.

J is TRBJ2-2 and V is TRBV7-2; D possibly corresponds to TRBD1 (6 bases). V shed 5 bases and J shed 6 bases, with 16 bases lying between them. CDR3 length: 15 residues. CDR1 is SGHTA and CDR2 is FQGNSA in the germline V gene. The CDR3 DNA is TGTGCCAGCAGCCTAACTGCCGGGACACCCGGGGAGCTGTTTTTT. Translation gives CASSLTAGTPGELFF.

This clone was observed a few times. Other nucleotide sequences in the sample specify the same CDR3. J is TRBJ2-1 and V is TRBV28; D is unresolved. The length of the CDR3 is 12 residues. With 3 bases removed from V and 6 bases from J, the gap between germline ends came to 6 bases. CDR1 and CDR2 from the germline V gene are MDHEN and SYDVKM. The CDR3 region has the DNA TGTGCCAGCAGTTTCTGGGGCAATGAGCAGTTCTTC. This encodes CASSFWGNEQFF.

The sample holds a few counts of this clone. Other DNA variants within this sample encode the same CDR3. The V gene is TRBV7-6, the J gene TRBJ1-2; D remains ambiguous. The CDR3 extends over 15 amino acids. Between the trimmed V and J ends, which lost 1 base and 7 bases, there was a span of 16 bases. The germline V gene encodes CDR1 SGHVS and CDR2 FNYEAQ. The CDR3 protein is CASSLDLTGSGGYTF. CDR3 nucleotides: TGTGCCAGCAGCTTAGATTTGACGGGGTCTGGTGGCTACACCTTC.

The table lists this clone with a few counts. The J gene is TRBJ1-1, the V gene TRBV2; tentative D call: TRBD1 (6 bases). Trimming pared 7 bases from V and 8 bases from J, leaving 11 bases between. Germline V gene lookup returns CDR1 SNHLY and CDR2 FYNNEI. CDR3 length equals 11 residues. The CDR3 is CASIWTAEAFF. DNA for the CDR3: TGTGCCAGCATCTGGACAGCCGAAGCTTTCTTT.

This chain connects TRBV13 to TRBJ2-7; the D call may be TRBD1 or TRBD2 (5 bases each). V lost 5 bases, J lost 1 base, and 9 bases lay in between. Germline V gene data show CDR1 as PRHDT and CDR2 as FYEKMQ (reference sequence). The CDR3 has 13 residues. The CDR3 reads CASSRDGSYEQYF. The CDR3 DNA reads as TGTGCCAGCAGCAGGGACGGTTCCTACGAGCAGTACTTC.

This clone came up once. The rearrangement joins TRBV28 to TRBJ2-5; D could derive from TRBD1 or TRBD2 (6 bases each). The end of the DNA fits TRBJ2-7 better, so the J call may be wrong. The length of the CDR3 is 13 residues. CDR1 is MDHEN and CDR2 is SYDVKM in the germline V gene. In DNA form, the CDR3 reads TGTGCCAGCAGTTTAAGGGGGGTATACGAGCAGTACTTC. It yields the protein CASSLRGVYEQYF.